This T cell receptor beta chain was recovered during a study of naive and memory T cell subsets. V lost 6 bases to trimming and J lost 6 bases, with 11 bases between them. The CDR3 extends over 12 amino acids. Germline V gene lookup returns CDR1 MGHDK and CDR2 SYGVNS. Both TRBC1 and TRBC2 were covered by a beta constant-region primer of two equimolar oligonucleotides. Nested alpha and beta constant-region primers with the SP2 primer drove four PCR rounds on ligated cDNA. TCRdb re-derived calls from the UMI-ligation and nested PCR reads in MiXCR, one entry per CDR3 protein. The repertoire holds some 82,000 distinct CDR3 sequences, with over 8.5% as singletons. CD4+ T cell IFNgamma after overnight CMV lysate exposure gave donor CMV status.

The sequenced material came from naive CD8+ T cells from blood. The clonotype comes from a human donor in good health. This chain links TRBV25-1 with TRBJ1-2; the D is unclear. The CDR3 nucleotides are TGTGCCAGCAGGCGGGATTTAGATGGCTACACCTTC. This codes for CASRRDLDGYTF.